Following are 9 T cell receptor beta chains from one sample sequenced in a study of early T cells in non-severe SARS-CoV-2 infection. TCRdb used MiXCR to reprocess the 5' RACE reads, holding one entry per CDR3 protein. The repertoire holds 70,000 to 95,000 distinct CDR3 sequences, about 15% seen once, with 0.5% to 0.75% in the top ten. The specimen was whole blood. These receptors originate from an adult who was a healthcare worker with PCR-confirmed SARS-CoV-2 infection or an uninfected control (not recorded which).

The CDR3 spells CASSRTGGGAYNEQFF. CDR3 bases: TGTGCCAGCAGCCGAACCGGAGGCGGGGCCTACAATGAGCAGTTCTTC. The chain is built from TRBV7-2 and TRBJ2-1, with a tentative D call TRBD2 (6 bases). CDR1 and CDR2 (germline): SGHTA, FQGNSA. The CDR3 totals 16 residues. Trimming left V 5 bases short and J 2 bases short, with 16 bases between.

This chain joins TRBV7-9 and TRBJ2-3; TRBD1 aligns across 7 bases. The V and J ends lost 4 bases and 0 bases, in that order; junction bases with no gene match: 4. CDR1 is SEHNR, CDR2 FQNEAQ, per germline (reference sequence). The CDR3 runs 15 residues. The CDR3 spells CASSSDRMSTDTQYF. The CDR3 DNA reads as TGTGCCAGCAGCTCGGACAGGATGAGCACAGATACGCAGTATTTT.

This clonotype was seen many times. The genes are TRBV28 and TRBJ2-5; no clear D gene. The CDR3 totals 14 residues. Trimming stripped 3 bases from V and 1 base from J, with 9 bases between. Per the germline V gene, CDR1 is MDHEN and CDR2 is SYDVKM. The CDR3: CASSFRPAQETQYF. The CDR3 DNA reads as TGTGCCAGCAGTTTTAGGCCAGCCCAAGAGACCCAGTACTTC.

This clonotype was counted at least ten times. J is TRBJ1-5 and V is TRBV12-3 or TRBV12-4; D not certain. This CDR3 is 13 amino acids long. V dropped 1 base and J dropped 0 bases, with 1 base sitting between them. The CDR3 nucleotides read TGTGCCAGCAGTTTAGGTAGCAATCAGCCCCAGCATTTT. Amino acid sequence: CASSLGSNQPQHF.

V is TRBV6-6 and J is TRBJ1-4, with D maybe TRBD1 (6 bases). Germline loops: CDR1 MNHNY, CDR2 SVGAGI (reference sequence). The ends were cut back, 5 bases at V and 7 bases at J, with 14 bases in the middle. The CDR3 has 14 residues. In DNA form, the CDR3 reads TGTGCCAGCAGTGAACAGGGAAGTACTGAAAAACTGTTTTTT. Translated, it gives CASSEQGSTEKLFF.

The chain carries TRBV3-1 and TRBJ1-2; a possible D gene is TRBD1 (5 bases). This CDR3 is 14 amino acids long. Trimming pared 4 bases from V and 4 bases from J, leaving 13 bases between. CDR1 is LGHDT and CDR2 is YNNKEL in the germline V gene (reference sequence). The CDR3 region has the DNA TGTGCCAGCAGCCCCGGACCAGGGTCCTATGGCTACACCTTC. Translating it yields CASSPGPGSYGYTF.

V is TRBV7-6 and J is TRBJ2-2; D might be TRBD1 (5 bases). V was clipped by 0 bases and J by 6 bases, with 5 bases between them. The CDR3 totals 13 residues. Germline lookup yields CDR1 SGHVS and CDR2 FNYEAQ. The CDR3 coding sequence is TGTGCCAGCAGCTTAGCGGGGCCCGGGGAGCTGTTTTTT. It specifies CASSLAGPGELFF.

There are many counts of this clonotype. V and J are TRBV9 and TRBJ1-2; a weak D match, TRBD1 (5 bases). The CDR3 is made up of 16 amino acids. V was shortened by 1 base and J by 4 bases, with 17 bases between the two germline ends. Germline CDR1 is SGDLS and CDR2 is YYNGEE. The CDR3 protein is CASSVNSQGPIYGYTF. The CDR3 DNA sequence: TGTGCCAGCAGCGTAAACAGTCAGGGTCCCATCTATGGCTACACCTTC.

The chain combines TRBV5-1 with TRBJ2-7; 10 bases are a match to TRBD1. CDR3 length: 15 amino acids. Germline trimming cut 0 bases from V and 3 bases from J; bases unmatched to any gene: 3. CDR1 is SGHRS and CDR2 is YFSETQ in the germline V gene. CDR3: CASSLGQGADYEQYV. CDR3 coding DNA: TGCGCCAGCAGCTTGGGACAGGGGGCGGACTACGAGCAGTACGTC.